This T cell receptor beta chain was obtained from a study of shared clonotypes between healthy human individuals (dated by TCRdb to 2018 to 2021). Looking at the study overall: A few men and two women, aged 18 to 49 years, made up the cohort. Per donor, three plates each were used for CD4 naive and CD4 memory, two for CD8 naive, and one for CD8 memory. Blood TCR repertoires of a handful of healthy adults were deeply sequenced to estimate repertoire size and the extent of clonotype sharing between individuals. Different laboratories and diverse techniques were used to prepare libraries and sequence TCR repertoires, to increase sequencing depth and limit assay-specific biases. Between about 0.85 and 9.5 billion PBMCs per donor were obtained by leukapheresis.

Summary of the overall study and its limitations: Compared with non-shared clonotypes, the clonotypes found in all four sorted-subset donors had higher generation probabilities. When four donors were compared, the shared fraction of clonotypes was about 5.2% for naive CD4, 3.5% to 4% for naive CD8, more than 2% for memory CD4, and about 0.36% for memory CD8. Even with the large sequencing depth, rarefaction of the sorted-subset datasets indicated that sequencing was incomplete. Estimated clonotype richness was generally larger for naive than for memory subsets. Based on pairwise subsampling, the degree of clonotype sharing among donors was expected to be affected by sequencing depth. Sampling was restricted to blood, and TCR repertoires in tissue are likely to differ from TCR repertoires in blood. The genetic and exposure-history diversity represented was limited by the small number of donors.

As concerns this clone: The target of this receptor is not known. Within one base of it there is no much larger clone, and no base qualities were kept.

The germline V gene (reference sequence) gives CDR1 as MNHEY and CDR2 as SMNVEV. Spanning cysteine to phenylalanine, the CDR3 consists of 19 amino acids. The CDR3 DNA has 57 bases and is translated from base 1. Trimming takes 7 bases from V and 0 bases from J, and the germline ends sit 22 bases apart. TCR CDR3 regions were amplified from genomic DNA by multiplex PCR using the deep immunoSEQ assay. Extracted genomic DNA from each cell subset was spread evenly across all wells of several immunoSEQ 96-well plates, with each plate serving as a replicate. For sorted subsets, 200 to 250 ng of genomic DNA, equivalent to 25,000 to 35,000 T cell genomes, went into each replicate PCR. Purified libraries were quantified with a Qubit 3.0 fluorometer, sized on a Bioanalyzer 2100, and re-quantified with the KAPA Library Quantification kit. Every immunoSEQ 96-well plate was sequenced on a separate single-read 150-cycle Illumina NextSeq 550 flow cell. The paper's processing steps were these. Because the immunoSEQ output included only junctional sequences and no quality scores, the filtering could not be the same as the filtering used for full-length reads. To assign V/J genes and CDR3, sequences were annotated using PyIR, a Python wrapper for IgBLAST v1.9, with IMGT germline references. Reads were removed for weak V/J assignments (E-value above 1e-6), missing CDR3, stop codons, out-of-frame junctions, or ambiguous translated residues. A V3J clonotype was defined by an identical inferred V gene, J gene, and CDR3 amino acid sequence. Percentage overlap between repertoires was calculated by dividing the number of shared unique clonotypes by the size of the smaller repertoire. RTK rarefaction, the Chao1 estimator, and Recon v2.1 estimates of unobserved clonotypes were used to assess repertoire richness. Generation probabilities for all TCRbeta clonotypes obtained by the gDNA method from several donors were computed using OLGA. Imported from immuneACCESS, the table was reduced by TCRdb to in-frame sequences with V and J called. These copies leave out some clones; in studies compared against another copy, an unresolved V gene accounts for under half, and the cause of the remainder is not known. V and J calls and clone size are copied from that table; D and trimming were computed from the DNA. In this sample the table shows approximately 1.4 million clones, 95% to 99% of which occur a single time. Roughly 0.45% of the sample lies in the top ten.

The donors were healthy, HIV-negative adults who had no recently reported acute infections or vaccinations. Every donor was a Caucasian adult living in Nashville, Tennessee, USA. CD4+ T cells were enriched by magnetic negative selection; naive cells were then positively selected on CD45RA, and the negative fraction formed the memory subset. Blood was collected by leukapheresis, and PBMCs were isolated by Ficoll-Histopaque density gradient centrifugation and then cryopreserved in liquid nitrogen vapor phase. Analytical flow cytometry was used to check the purity and quantity of every magnetically sorted T cell population. From each sorted fraction, genomic DNA was isolated and quantified by UV absorbance on a Nanodrop 2000c.

The rearranged segments are TRBV27 and TRBJ2-6; the D gene remains uncertain. The receptor was isolated from a man younger than 45 in good health. Sequencing used naive CD4+ T cells sorted from blood. Per the publication, the cell subset or site label means: CD45RA+ positively selected. The nucleotide sequence is given as TGTGCCAGCACCCCCGAGGCCGTATCGCTCGCCTCTGGGGCCAACGTCCTGACTTTC. Its coded protein is CASTPEAVSLASGANVLTF. Full variable domain (CDR3 extended with the reference TRBV27 and TRBJ2-6 proteins): EAQVTQNPRYLITVTGKKLTVTCSQNMNHEYMSWYRQDPGLGLRQIYYSMNVEVTDKGDVPEGYKVSRKEKRNFPLILESPSPNQTSLYFCASTPEAVSLASGANVLTFGAGSRLTVL.